These 15 T cell receptor beta chains came from one sample sequenced in a study of CD8 T cells in Susac syndrome. Reverse transcription of roughly 0.45 to 1 ug RNA used random hexamers. TCRdb analysed the immunoSEQ multiplex PCR reads with MiXCR anew, one entry per CDR3 protein. The sample has fewer than 80,000 distinct CDR3 sequences; 94% are singletons. Specimen: CD8+ T cells from PBMCs. Receptor source: a human donor with Susac syndrome.

In its sample, this clonotype was seen a few times. The chain recombines TRBV11-2 with TRBJ2-5, with unresolved D. This CDR3 region has 11 residues. The V end was cut by 4 bases, the J end by 5 bases, with 5 bases between. CDR1 is SGHAT, CDR2 FQNNGV, per germline. Here the CDR3 reads CASSSEETQYF. CDR3 in DNA: TGTGCCAGCAGCTCCGAGGAGACCCAGTACTTC. Full variable domain (remainder filled in from reference TRBV11-2 and TRBJ2-5): EAGVAQSPRYKIIEKRQSVAFWCNPISGHATLYWYQQILGQGPKLLIQFQNNGVVDDSQLPKDRFSAERLKGVDSTLKIQPAKLEDSAVYLCASSSEETQYFGPGTRLLVL.

The chain uses TRBV15 and TRBJ1-1; D perhaps matches TRBD1 (6 bases). Between the trimmed V and J ends, which lost 4 bases and 0 bases, there was a span of 15 bases. Germline lookup yields CDR1 LNHNV and CDR2 YYDKDF (reference sequence). The CDR3 is 16 amino acids. CDR3 in amino acids: CATSTPGGRVNTEAFF. CDR3 in DNA: TGTGCCACCAGCACCCCCGGGGGCAGGGTGAACACTGAAGCTTTCTTT.

V and J are TRBV2 and TRBJ2-5, with TRBD1 matching over 8 bases. The CDR3 has 12 residues. The germline V gene encodes CDR1 SNHLY and CDR2 FYNNEI. The trim removed 10 bases at V and 5 bases at J, leaving 6 bases unmatched. CDR3 sequence: CATRTGQETQYF. The CDR3 DNA is TGTGCCACCAGGACAGGGCAGGAGACCCAGTACTTC.

The rearrangement uses TRBV12-3 or TRBV12-4 and TRBJ1-2, with D perhaps matching TRBD1 (6 bases). The CDR3 totals 12 residues. The V gene lost 8 bases and the J gene lost 8 bases, with 15 bases spanning the gap. CDR3 loop: CASGNYRDGYTF. The CDR3, as DNA: TGTGCCAGCGGAAATTACAGGGACGGCTACACCTTC.

This clonotype was observed a single time. The rearrangement uses TRBV20-1 and TRBJ2-1; the D gene is possibly TRBD2 (6 bases). In germline, CDR1 is DFQATT, CDR2 SNEGSKA (reference sequence). The ends were cut back, 1 base at V and 0 bases at J, with 13 bases in the middle. The CDR3 contains 16 residues. In nucleotides, the CDR3 is TGCAGTGCTAGAGGGCGGGGACCCTTCTCCTACAATGAGCAGTTCTTC. Its translation is CSARGRGPFSYNEQFF.

The chain combines TRBV29-1 with TRBJ2-7; no definite D call. The germline gives CDR1 SQVTM, CDR2 ANQGSEA. Between the trimmed V and J ends, which lost 6 bases and 2 bases, there was a span of 17 bases. The CDR3 extends over 14 amino acids. The CDR3 coding sequence is TGCAGCGTCGCGGACCCCCGGAGCGCCTACGAGCAGTACTTC. Translating gives CSVADPRSAYEQYF.

This chain uses TRBV6-2 or TRBV6-3 with TRBJ2-7, with 12 bases that match TRBD2. The germline V gene has CDR1 MNHEY and CDR2 SVGEGT. CDR3 length equals 15 residues. The V gene end was trimmed by 3 bases and the J gene end by 6 bases; junction bases not matched to a gene: 6. The CDR3: CASSYSGLAGAEQYF. As DNA, the CDR3 is TGTGCCAGCAGTTATTCGGGACTAGCGGGCGCCGAGCAGTACTTC.

V usage is TRBV7-9 and J usage is TRBJ2-2; D not certain. V was cut by 4 bases and J by 6 bases, with 12 bases left in between. CDR1 is SEHNR, CDR2 FQNEAQ, per germline (reference sequence). This CDR3 has 14 amino acids. CDR3 sequence reads: CASSSPEQAGELFF. For the CDR3, the DNA is TGTGCCAGCAGCTCGCCAGAGCAAGCCGGGGAGCTGTTTTTT.

The V call is TRBV2, the J call TRBJ2-7; perhaps TRBD1 as D (6 bases). V dropped 6 bases and J dropped 1 base, with 10 bases sitting between them. Per the germline V gene, CDR1 is SNHLY and CDR2 is FYNNEI. The CDR3 sequence is 13 residues long. CDR3 amino acids: CASSVDRSYEQYF. Here the CDR3 DNA reads TGTGCCAGCAGCGTGGACAGATCCTACGAGCAGTACTTC.

The chain recombines TRBV29-1 with TRBJ1-3; D not resolved. V was shortened by 3 bases and J by 0 bases, with 6 bases between the two germline ends. The CDR3 sequence is 13 residues long. The germline V gene encodes CDR1 SQVTM and CDR2 ANQGSEA. CDR3 bases: TGCAGCGTTGAGGTCATCTCTGGAAACACCATATATTTT. It specifies CSVEVISGNTIYF.

This sequence joins TRBV2 and TRBJ2-3; D ambiguous. Trimming pared 8 bases from V and 5 bases from J, leaving 8 bases between. Germline V gene sequence: CDR1 SNHLY, CDR2 FYNNEI. This CDR3 has 11 residues. This chain's CDR3 is CASDWEDTQYF. CDR3 sequence (DNA): TGTGCCAGCGATTGGGAAGATACGCAGTATTTT.

This sequence joins TRBV10-2 and TRBJ2-7; 10 positions match TRBD2. CDR1 is WSHSY and CDR2 is SAAADI in the germline V gene. Trimming removed 0 bases from V and 6 bases from J; junction bases left unmatched: 8. The CDR3 is 16 residues long. As DNA, the CDR3 is TGCGCCAGCAGTGAGTCTCTTACTAGCGGGGATCGCGAGCAGTACTTC. Its translation is CASSESLTSGDREQYF.

The rearrangement joins TRBV10-3 to TRBJ1-4, with TRBD1 identical over 7 bases. This CDR3 spans 15 amino acids. Per germline, CDR1 ENHRY and CDR2 SYGVKD. Trimming cost V 3 bases and J 8 bases; bases outside gene matches: 9. For the CDR3, the DNA is TGTGCCATCAGTGATGAAGGGGGCATTGGGGAAAAACTGTTTTTT. Protein product: CAISDEGGIGEKLFF.

The V gene is TRBV27, the J gene TRBJ2-5; unclear D gene. The ends were cut back, 6 bases at V and 1 base at J, with 9 bases in the middle. The CDR3 totals 13 residues. Germline CDR1 reads MNHEY; CDR2 reads SMNVEV (reference sequence). The CDR3 coding sequence is TGTGCCAGCAGCGCCCTGCCCCAAGAGACCCAGTACTTC. Translated: CASSALPQETQYF.

The chain is built from TRBV7-9 and TRBJ2-1; D unclear. This CDR3 comprises 13 residues. CDR1 is SEHNR, CDR2 FQNEAQ, per germline (reference sequence). Trimming shortened V by 5 bases and J by 4 bases, and 9 bases separated the two germline ends. The CDR3 sequence: CASSADSYNEQFF. CDR3 bases: TGTGCCAGCAGCGCCGATTCATACAATGAGCAGTTCTTC. Supplemented by reference TRBV7-9 and TRBJ2-1, the full variable domain reads DTGVSQNPRHKITKRGQNVTFRCDPISEHNRLYWYRQTLGQGPEFLTYFQNEAQLEKSRLLSDRFSAERPKGSFSTLEIQRTEQGDSAMYLCASSADSYNEQFFGPGTRLTVL.